One T cell receptor (beta chain) is described in this entry. This specimen belongs to a study of T cells expressing NK-cell markers. In the study overall: It was sorted CD3+CD56-NKG2C+, CD3+CD56+NKG2C- and CD3+CD56+NKG2C+ T cells that provided the TCR beta repertoires.

TCRdb reprocessed the 5' RACE reads and reports one entry per CDR3 protein, with no DNA. Here the sample table reports over 350,000 distinct CDR3 sequences. CDR3 length equals 13 residues. From germline, CDR1 is SGHRS and CDR2 YFSETQ. This rearrangement joins TRBV5-1 to TRBJ2-7. The sequencing input was blood T cells: a sorted CD56 or NKG2C T cell subset, CD4+ or CD8+ T cells, or bulk PBMC T cells (not recorded which). This clonotype was obtained from a woman aged 45 to 65 in good health. CDR3 protein: CASSHSGSYEQYF.